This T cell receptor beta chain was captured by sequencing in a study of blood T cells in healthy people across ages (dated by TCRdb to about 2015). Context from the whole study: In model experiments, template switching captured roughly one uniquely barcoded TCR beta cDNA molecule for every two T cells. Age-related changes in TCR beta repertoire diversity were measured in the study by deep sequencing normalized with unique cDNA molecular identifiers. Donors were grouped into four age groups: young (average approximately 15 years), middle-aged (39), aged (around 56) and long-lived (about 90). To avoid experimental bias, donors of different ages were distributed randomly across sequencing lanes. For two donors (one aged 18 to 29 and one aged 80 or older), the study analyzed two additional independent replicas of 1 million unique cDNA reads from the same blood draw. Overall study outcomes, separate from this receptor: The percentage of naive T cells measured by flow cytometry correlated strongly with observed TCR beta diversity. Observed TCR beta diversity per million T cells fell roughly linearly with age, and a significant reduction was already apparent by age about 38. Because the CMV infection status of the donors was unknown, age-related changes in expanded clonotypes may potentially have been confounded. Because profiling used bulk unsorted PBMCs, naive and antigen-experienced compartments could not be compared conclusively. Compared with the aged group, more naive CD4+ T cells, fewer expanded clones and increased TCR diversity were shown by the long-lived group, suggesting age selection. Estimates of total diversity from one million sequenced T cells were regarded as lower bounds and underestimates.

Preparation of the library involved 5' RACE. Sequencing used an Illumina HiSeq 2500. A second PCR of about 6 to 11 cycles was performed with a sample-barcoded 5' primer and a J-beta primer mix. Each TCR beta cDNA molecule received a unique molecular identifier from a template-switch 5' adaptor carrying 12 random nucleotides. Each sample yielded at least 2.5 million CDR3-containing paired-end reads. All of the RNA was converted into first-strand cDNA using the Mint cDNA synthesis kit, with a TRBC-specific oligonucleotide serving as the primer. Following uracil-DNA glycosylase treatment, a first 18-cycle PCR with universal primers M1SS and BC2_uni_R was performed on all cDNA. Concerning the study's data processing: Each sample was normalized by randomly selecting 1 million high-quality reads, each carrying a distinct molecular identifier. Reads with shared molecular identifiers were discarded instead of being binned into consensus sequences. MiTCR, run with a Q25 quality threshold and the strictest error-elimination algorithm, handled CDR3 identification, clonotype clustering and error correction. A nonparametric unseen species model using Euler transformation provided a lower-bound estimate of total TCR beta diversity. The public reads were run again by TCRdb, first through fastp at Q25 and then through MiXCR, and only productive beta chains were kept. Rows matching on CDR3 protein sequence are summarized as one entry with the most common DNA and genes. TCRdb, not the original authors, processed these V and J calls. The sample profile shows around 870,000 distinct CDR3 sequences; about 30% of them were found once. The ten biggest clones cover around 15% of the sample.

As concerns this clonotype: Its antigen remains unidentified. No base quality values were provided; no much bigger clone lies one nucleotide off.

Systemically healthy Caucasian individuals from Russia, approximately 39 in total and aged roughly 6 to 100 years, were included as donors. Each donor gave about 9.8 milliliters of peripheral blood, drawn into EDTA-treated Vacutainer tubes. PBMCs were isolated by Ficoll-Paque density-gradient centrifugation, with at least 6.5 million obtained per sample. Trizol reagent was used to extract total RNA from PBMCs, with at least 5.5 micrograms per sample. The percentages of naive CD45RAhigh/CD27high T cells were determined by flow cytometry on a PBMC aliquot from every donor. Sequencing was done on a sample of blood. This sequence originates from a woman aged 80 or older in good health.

The bases are TGTGCCAGCAGCTTAACAGGGAGGGCGACCCAGTACTTC. It specifies CASSLTGRATQYF. The chain is encoded by TRBV27 joined to TRBJ2-5; TRBD2 is a weak D gene call, 7 bases matching. The CDR3, from cysteine to phenylalanine, totals 13 residues. Only the CDR3 DNA is retained, 39 bases long and in frame from the first base. Between the V and J ends, shortened by 6 bases and 7 bases respectively, the junction contains 15 bases. From the germline V gene (reference sequence), CDR1 is MNHEY and CDR2 is SMNVEV.